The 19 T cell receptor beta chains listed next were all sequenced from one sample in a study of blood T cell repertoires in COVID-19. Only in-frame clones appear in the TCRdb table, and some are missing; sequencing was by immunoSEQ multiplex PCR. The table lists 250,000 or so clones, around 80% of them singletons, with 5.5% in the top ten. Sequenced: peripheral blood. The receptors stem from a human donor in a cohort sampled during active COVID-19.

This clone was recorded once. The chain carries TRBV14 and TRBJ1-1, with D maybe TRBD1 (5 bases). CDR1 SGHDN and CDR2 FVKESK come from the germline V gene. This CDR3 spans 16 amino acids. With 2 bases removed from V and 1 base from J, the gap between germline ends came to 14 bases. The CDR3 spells CASSQTWGGRNTEAFF. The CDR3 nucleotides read TGTGCCAGCAGCCAAACCTGGGGGGGACGGAACACTGAAGCTTTCTTT.

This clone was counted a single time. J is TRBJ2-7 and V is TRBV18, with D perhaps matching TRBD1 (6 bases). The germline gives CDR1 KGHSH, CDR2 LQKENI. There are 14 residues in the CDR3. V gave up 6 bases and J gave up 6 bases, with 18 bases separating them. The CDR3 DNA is TGTGCCAGCTCCCTCCAACAGGGAAGGGGCGAGCAGTACTTC. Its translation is CASSLQQGRGEQYF.

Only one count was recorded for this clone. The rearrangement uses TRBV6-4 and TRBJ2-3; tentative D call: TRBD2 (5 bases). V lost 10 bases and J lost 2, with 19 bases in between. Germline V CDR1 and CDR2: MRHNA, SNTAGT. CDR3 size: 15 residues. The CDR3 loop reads CATTLGGQPTDTQYF. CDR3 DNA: TGTGCCACCACCCTGGGCGGGCAACCCACAGATACGCAGTATTTT.

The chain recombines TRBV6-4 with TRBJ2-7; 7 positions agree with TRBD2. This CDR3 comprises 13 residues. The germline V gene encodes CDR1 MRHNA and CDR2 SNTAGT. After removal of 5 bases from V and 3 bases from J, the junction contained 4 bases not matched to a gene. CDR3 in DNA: TGTGCCAGCAGTAGCGGGAATGGCTACGAGCAGTACTTC. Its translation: CASSSGNGYEQYF.

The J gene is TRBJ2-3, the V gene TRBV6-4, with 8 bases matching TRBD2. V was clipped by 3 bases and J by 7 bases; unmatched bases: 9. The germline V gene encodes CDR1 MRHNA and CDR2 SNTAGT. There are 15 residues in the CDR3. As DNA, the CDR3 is TGTGCCAGCAGTGAGGGATCAGCGGGGGTAAATACGCAGTATTTT. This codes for CASSEGSAGVNTQYF.

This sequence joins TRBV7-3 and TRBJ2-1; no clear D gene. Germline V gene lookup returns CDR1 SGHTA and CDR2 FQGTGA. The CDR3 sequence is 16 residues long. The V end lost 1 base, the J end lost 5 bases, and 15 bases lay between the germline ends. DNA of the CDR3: TGTGCCAGCAGCTTAAGGGCCCGAAACACTGACAATGAGCAGTTCTTC. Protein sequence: CASSLRARNTDNEQFF.

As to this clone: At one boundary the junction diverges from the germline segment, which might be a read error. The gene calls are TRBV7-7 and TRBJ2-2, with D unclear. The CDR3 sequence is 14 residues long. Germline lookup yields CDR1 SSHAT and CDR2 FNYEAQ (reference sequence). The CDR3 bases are TGTGCTAGCAGCTTAGGAGCGAACACCGGGGAGCTGTTTTTT. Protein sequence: CASSLGANTGELFF.

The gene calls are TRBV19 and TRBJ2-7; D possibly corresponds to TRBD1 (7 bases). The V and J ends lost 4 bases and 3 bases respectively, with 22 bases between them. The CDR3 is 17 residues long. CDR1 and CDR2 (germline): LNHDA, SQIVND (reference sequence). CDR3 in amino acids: CASSKGLDRVTFYEQYF. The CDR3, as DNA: TGTGCCAGTAGTAAGGGACTCGACAGGGTAACCTTCTACGAGCAGTACTTC.

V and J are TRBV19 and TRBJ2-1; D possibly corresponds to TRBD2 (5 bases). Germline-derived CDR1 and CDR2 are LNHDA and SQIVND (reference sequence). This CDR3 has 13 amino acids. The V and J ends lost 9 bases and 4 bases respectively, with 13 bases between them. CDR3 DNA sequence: TGTGCCAGCGAGGGCAGGTTATACAATGAGCAGTTCTTC. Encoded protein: CASEGRLYNEQFF.

CDR3 nucleotides: TGTGCCAGTAGGGGGGAGATACTAGCGGGAGGCGCCTACAATGAGCAGTTCTTC. Translating gives CASRGEILAGGAYNEQFF. This chain connects TRBV19 to TRBJ2-1; 12 bases are a match to TRBD2. The germline CDR1 and CDR2 sequences are LNHDA and SQIVND (reference sequence). The CDR3 contains 18 residues. V lost 6 bases, J lost 2 bases, and 11 bases stayed unmatched.

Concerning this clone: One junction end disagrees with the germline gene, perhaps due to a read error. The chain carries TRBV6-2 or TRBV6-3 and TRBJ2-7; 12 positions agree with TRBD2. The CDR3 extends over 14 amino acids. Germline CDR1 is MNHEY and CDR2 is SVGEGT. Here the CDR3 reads CASSLTGLAGFPLF. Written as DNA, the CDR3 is TGTGCCAGCAGTCTCACAGGACTAGCGGGATTTCCCCTCTTC.

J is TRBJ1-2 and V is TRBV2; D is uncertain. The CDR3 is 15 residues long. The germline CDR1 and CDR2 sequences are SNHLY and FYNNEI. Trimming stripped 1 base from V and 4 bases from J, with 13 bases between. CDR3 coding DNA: TGTGCCAGCAGTGAAGTGCGCGGGCAGTCCTATGGCTACACCTTC. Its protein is CASSEVRGQSYGYTF.

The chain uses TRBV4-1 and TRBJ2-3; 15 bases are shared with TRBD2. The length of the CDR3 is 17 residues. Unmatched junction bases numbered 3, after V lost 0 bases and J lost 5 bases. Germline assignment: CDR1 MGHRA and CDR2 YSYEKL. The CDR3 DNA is TGCGCCAGCAGCCAAGAAGGACTAGCGGGGGGGCAAGATACGCAGTATTTT. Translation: CASSQEGLAGGQDTQYF.

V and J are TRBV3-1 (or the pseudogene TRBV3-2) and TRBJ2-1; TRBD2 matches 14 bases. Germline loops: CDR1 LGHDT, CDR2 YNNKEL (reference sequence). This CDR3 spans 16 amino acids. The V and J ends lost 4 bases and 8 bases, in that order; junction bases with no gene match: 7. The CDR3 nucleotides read TGTGCCAGCAGCCTTCGAGGGACTAGCGGGGGAGATGAGCAGTTCTTC. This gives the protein CASSLRGTSGGDEQFF.

The CDR3 nucleotides read TGTGCCAGCAGGAGGACAGGGACAGAGACCCAGTACTTC. It specifies CASRRTGTETQYF. The gene calls are TRBV11-1 and TRBJ2-5; 8 bases are a match to TRBD1. The ends lost 6 bases at V and 4 bases at J; junction bases unmatched: 4. Germline V CDR1 and CDR2: SGHAT, FQDESV (reference sequence). The CDR3 spans 13 residues.

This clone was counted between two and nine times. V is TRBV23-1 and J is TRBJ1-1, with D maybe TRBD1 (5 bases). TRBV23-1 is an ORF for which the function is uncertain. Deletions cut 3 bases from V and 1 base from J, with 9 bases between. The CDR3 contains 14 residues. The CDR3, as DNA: TGCGCCAGCAGTCAGCAGGGCTCGAACACTGAAGCTTTCTTT. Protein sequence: CASSQQGSNTEAFF.

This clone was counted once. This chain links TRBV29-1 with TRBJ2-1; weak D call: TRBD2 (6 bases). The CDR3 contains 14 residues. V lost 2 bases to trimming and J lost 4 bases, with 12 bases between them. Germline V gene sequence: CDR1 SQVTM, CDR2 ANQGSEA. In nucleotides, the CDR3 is TGCAGCGTTGAATTACGGGAGCATTACAATGAGCAGTTCTTC. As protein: CSVELREHYNEQFF.

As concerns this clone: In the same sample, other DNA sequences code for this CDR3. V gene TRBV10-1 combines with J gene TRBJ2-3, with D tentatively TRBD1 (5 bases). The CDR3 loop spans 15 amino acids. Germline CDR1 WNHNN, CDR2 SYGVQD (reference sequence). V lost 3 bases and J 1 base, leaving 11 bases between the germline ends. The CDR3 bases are TGCGCCAGCAGTGAACCAGGGCAGGGCACAGATACGCAGTATTTT. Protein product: CASSEPGQGTDTQYF.

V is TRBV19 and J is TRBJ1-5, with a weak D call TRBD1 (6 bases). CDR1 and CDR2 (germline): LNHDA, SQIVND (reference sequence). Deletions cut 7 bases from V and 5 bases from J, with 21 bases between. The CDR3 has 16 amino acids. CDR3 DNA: TGTGCCAGTACCCTAAGGGGGGAGGGTGGTCATCAGCCCCAGCATTTT. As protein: CASTLRGEGGHQPQHF.